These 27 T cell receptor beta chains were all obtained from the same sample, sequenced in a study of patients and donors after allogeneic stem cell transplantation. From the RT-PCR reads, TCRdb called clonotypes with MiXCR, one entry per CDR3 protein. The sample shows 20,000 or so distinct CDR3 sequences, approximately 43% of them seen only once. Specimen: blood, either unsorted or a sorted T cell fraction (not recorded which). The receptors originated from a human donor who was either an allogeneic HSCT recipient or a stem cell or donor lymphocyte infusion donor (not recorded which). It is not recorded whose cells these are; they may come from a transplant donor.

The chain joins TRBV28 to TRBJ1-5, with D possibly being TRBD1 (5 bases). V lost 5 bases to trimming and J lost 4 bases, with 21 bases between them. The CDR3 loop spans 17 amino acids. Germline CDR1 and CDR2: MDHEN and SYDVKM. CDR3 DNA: TGTGCCAGCAGTCTAACGGGACTCAGGGTGATAAATCAGCCCCAGCATTTT. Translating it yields CASSLTGLRVINQPQHF.

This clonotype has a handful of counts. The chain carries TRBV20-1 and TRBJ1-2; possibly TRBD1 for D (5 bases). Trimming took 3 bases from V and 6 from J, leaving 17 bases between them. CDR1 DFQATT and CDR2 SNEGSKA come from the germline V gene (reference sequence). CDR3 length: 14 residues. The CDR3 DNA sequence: TGCAGTGCTAGCCACCTCAGGGTTTTTAATGGCTACACCTTC. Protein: CSASHLRVFNGYTF.

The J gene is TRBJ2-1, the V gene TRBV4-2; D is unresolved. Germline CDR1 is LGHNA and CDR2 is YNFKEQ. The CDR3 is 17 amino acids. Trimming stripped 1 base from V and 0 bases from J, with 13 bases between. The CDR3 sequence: CASSQVYSWDSYNEQFF. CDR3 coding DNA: TGTGCCAGCAGCCAAGTATACTCCTGGGACTCCTACAATGAGCAGTTCTTC.

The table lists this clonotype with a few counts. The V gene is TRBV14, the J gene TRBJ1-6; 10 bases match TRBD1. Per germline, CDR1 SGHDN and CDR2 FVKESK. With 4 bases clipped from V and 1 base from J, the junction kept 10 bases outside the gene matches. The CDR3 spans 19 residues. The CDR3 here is CASSRYSRDRGSYNSPLHF. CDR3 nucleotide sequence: TGTGCCAGCAGCCGGTATAGCCGGGACAGGGGATCCTATAATTCACCCCTCCACTTT.

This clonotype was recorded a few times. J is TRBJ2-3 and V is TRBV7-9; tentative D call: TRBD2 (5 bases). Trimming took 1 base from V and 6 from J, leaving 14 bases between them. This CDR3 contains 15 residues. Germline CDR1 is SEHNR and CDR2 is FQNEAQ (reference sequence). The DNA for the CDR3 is TGTGCCAGCAGCTTAGAGGTTCCTAGCCCGGATACGCAGTATTTT. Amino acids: CASSLEVPSPDTQYF.

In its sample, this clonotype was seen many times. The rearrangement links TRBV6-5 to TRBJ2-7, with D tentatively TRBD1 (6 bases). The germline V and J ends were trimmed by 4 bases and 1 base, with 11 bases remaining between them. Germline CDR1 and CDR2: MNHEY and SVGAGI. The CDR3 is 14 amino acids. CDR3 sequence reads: CASSFQGLSYEQYF. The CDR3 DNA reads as TGTGCCAGCAGTTTTCAGGGGCTTTCCTACGAGCAGTACTTC.

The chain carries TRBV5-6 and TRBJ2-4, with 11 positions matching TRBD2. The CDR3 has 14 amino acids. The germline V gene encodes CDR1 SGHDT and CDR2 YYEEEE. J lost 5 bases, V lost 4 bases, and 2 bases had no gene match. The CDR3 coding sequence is TGTGCCAGCAGCCAGGGACTAGCGGAAAACATTCAGTACTTC. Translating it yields CASSQGLAENIQYF.

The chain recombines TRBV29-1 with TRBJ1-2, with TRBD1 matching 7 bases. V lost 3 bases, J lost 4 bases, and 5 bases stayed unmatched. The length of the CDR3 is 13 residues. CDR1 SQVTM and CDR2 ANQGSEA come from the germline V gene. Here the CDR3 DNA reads TGCAGCGTTGAGACAGGGCAGAGCTATGGCTACACCTTC. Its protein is CSVETGQSYGYTF.

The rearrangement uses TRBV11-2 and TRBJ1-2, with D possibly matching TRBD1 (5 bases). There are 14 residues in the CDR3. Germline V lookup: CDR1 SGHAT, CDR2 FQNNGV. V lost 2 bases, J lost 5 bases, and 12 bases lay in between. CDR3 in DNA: TGTGCCAGCAGCTTATGGGGGGGAGAATATGGCTACACCTTC. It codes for CASSLWGGEYGYTF.

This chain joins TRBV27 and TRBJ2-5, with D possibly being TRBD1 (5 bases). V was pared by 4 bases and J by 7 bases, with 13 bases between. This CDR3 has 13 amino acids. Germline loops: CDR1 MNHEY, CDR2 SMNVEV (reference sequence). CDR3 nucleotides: TGTGCCAGCAGTTCCGCTAGGGGTGCGACCCAGTACTTC. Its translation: CASSSARGATQYF.

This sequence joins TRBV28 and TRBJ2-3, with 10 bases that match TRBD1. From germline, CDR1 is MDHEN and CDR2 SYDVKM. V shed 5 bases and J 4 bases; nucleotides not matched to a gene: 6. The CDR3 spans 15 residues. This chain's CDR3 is CASSLSGTGADTQYF. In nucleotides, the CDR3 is TGTGCCAGCAGTCTGTCCGGGACAGGGGCAGATACGCAGTATTTT.

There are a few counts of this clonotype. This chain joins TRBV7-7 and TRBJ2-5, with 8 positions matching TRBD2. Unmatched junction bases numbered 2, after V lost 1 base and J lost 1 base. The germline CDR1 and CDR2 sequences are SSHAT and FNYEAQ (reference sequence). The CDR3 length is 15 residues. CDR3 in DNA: TGTGCCAGCAGCTTAGTAGCGGGAATCCAAGAGACCCAGTACTTC. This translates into CASSLVAGIQETQYF.

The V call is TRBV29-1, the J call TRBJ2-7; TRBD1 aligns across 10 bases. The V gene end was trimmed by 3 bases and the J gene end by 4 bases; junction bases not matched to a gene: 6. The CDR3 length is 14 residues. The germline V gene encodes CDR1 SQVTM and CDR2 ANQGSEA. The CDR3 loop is CSVEKGTGAYEQYF. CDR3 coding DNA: TGCAGCGTTGAGAAGGGGACAGGGGCATACGAGCAGTACTTC.

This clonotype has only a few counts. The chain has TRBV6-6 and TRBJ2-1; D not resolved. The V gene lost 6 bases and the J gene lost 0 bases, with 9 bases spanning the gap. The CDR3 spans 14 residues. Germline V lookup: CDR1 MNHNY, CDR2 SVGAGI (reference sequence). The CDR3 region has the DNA TGTGCCAGCAGCGGGTCTAGCTCCTACAATGAGCAGTTCTTC. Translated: CASSGSSSYNEQFF.

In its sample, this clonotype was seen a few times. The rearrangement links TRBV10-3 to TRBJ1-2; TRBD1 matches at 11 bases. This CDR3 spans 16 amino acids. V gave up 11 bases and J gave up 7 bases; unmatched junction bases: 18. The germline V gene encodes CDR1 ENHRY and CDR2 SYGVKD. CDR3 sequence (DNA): TGTGCCGCCAAGGGAGGCCGAGGACAGGGGGCGTCTGGCTACACCTTC. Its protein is CAAKGGRGQGASGYTF.

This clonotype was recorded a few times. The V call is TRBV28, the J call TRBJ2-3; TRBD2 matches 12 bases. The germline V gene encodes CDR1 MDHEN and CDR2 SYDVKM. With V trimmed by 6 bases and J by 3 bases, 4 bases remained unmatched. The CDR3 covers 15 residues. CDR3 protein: CASSPSGRETDTQYF. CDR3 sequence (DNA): TGTGCCAGCAGCCCTAGCGGGAGGGAGACAGATACGCAGTATTTT.

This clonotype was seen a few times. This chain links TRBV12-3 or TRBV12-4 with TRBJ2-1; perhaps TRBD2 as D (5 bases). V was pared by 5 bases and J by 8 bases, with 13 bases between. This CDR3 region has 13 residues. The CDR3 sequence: CASSRLASDEQFF. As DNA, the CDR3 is TGTGCCAGCAGTCGCCTAGCTTCGGATGAGCAGTTCTTC.

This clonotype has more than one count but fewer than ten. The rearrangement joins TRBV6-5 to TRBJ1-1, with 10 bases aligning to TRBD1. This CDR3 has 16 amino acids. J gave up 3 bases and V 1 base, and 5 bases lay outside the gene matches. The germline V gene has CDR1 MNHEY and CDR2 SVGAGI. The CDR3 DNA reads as TGTGCCAGCAGTTACTGGGGACAGGGGATCGACACTGAAGCTTTCTTT. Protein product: CASSYWGQGIDTEAFF.

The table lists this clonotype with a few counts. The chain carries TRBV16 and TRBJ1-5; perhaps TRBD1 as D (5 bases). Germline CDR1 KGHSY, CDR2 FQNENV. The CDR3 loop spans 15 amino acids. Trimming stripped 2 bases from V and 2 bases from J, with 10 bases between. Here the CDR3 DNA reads TGTGCCAGCAGCCAAGGGCAGGGAGGCAATCAGCCCCAGCATTTT. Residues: CASSQGQGGNQPQHF.

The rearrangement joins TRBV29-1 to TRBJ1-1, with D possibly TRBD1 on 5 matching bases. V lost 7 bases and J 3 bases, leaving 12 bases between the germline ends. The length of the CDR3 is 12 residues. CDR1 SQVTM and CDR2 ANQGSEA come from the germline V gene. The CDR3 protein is CSAGRWDTEAFF. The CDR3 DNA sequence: TGCAGCGCAGGGCGTTGGGACACTGAAGCTTTCTTT.

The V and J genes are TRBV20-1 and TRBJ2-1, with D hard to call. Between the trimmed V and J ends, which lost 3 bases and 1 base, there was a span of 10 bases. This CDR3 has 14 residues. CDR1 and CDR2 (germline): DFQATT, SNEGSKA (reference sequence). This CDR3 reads CSASLGMSYNEQFF. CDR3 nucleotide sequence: TGCAGTGCTAGTCTGGGGATGTCCTACAATGAGCAGTTCTTC.

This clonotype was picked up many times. For the CDR3, the DNA is TGTGCCACCCTGAGTACTGGCGCGCTTAGCACAGATACGCAGTATTTT. Translation gives CATLSTGALSTDTQYF. The rearrangement uses TRBV10-3 and TRBJ2-3; D is undetermined. Germline loops: CDR1 ENHRY, CDR2 SYGVKD. This CDR3 is built from 16 residues. The germline V and J ends were trimmed by 10 bases and 0 bases, with 20 bases remaining between them.

The chain's CDR3 is CASSLDFRGSSYNEQFF. The CDR3 DNA is TGCGCCAGCAGCTTGGACTTCAGGGGAAGCTCCTACAATGAGCAGTTCTTC. The V gene is TRBV5-1, the J gene TRBJ2-1; perhaps TRBD1 as D (6 bases). V was cut by 0 bases and J by 0 bases, with 13 bases left in between. Germline assignment: CDR1 SGHRS and CDR2 YFSETQ. The CDR3 sequence is 17 residues long.

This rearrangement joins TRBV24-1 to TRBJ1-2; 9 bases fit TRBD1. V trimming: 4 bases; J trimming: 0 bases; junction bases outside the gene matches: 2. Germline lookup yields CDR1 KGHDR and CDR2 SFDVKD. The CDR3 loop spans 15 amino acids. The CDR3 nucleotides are TGTGCCACCAGTGAGGGGACAGGGACTAACTATGGCTACACCTTC. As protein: CATSEGTGTNYGYTF.

CDR3 amino acids: CSAAGLAGGNTGELFF. CDR3 DNA: TGCAGTGCTGCTGGACTAGCGGGAGGGAACACCGGGGAGCTGTTTTTT. The genes are TRBV20-1 and TRBJ2-2, with 14 positions matching TRBD2. J gave up 1 base and V 5 bases, and 3 bases lay outside the gene matches. CDR3 length equals 16 residues. The germline CDR1 and CDR2 sequences are DFQATT and SNEGSKA (reference sequence).

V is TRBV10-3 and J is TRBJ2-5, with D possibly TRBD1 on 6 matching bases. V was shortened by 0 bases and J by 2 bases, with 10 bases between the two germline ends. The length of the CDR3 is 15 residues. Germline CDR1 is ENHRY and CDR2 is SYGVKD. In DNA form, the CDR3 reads TGTGCCATCAGTGAGTCTAACAGGGCGCAAGAGACCCAGTACTTC. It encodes CAISESNRAQETQYF.

The chain's CDR3 is CASSFRGWGQHDEQFF. The CDR3 DNA sequence: TGTGCCAGCAGCTTCCGGGGATGGGGACAGCACGATGAGCAGTTCTTC. V and J are TRBV11-1 and TRBJ2-1, with 7 bases matching TRBD1. The CDR3 is made up of 16 amino acids. V shed 3 bases and J 8 bases; nucleotides not matched to a gene: 13. The germline CDR1 and CDR2 sequences are SGHAT and FQDESV (reference sequence).